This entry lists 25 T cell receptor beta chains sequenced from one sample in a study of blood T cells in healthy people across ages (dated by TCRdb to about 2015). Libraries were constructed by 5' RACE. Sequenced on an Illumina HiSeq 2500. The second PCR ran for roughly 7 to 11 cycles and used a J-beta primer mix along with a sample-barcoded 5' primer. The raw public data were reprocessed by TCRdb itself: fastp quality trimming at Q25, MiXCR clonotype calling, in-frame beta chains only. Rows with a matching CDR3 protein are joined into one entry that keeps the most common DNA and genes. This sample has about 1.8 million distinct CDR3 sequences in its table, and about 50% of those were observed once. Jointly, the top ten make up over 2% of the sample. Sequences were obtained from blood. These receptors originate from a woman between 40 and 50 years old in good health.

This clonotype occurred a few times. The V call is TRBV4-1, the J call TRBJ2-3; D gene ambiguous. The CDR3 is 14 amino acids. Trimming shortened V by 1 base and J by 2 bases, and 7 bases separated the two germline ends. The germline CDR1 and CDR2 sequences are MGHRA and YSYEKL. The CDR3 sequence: CASSQGSITDTQYF. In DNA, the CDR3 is TGCGCCAGCAGCCAAGGAAGCATCACAGATACGCAGTATTTT.

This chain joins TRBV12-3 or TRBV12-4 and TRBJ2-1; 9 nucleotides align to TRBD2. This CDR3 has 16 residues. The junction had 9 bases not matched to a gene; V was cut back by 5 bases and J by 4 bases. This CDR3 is CASSPLSGGPYNEQFF. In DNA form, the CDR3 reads TGTGCCAGCAGTCCCCTTAGCGGGGGACCGTACAATGAGCAGTTCTTC.

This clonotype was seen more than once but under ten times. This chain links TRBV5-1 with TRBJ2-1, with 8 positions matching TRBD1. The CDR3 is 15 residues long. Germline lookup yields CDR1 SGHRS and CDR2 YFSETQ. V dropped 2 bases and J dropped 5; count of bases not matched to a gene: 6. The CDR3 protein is CASSFSGTGDNEQFF. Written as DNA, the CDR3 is TGCGCCAGCAGCTTCTCCGGGACAGGCGACAATGAGCAGTTCTTC.

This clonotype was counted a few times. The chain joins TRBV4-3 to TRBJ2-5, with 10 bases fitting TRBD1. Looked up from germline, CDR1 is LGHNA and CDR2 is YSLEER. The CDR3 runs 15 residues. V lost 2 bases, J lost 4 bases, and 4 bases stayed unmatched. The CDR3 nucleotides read TGCGCCAGCAGCCAAAAAAGGACAGGGGGAGAGACCCAGTACTTC. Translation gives CASSQKRTGGETQYF.

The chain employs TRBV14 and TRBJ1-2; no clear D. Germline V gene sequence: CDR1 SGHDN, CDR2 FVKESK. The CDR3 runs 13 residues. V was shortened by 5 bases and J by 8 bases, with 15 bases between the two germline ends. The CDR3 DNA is TGTGCCAGCAGCGCCTATGTGCTCGAAGGCTACACCTTC. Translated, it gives CASSAYVLEGYTF.

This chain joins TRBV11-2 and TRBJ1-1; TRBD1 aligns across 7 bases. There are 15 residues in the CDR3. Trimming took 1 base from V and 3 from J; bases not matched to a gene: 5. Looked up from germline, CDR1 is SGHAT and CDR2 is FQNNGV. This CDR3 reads CASSLGTGVYTEAFF. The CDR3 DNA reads TGTGCCAGCAGCTTAGGTACAGGGGTGTACACTGAAGCTTTCTTT.

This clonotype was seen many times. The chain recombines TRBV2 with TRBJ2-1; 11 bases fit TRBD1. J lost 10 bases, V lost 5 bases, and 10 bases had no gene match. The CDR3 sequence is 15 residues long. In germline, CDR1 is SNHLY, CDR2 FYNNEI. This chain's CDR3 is CASSLGQGGQGEQFF. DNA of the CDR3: TGTGCCAGCAGTTTGGGACAGGGGGGTCAGGGCGAGCAGTTCTTC.

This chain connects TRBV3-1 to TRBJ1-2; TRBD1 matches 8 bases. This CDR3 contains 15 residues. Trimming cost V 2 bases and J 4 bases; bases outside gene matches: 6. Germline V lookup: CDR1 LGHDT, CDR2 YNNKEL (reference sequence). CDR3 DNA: TGTGCCAGCAGCCAACTGGGTGACAGGGGCTATGGCTACACCTTC. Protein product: CASSQLGDRGYGYTF.

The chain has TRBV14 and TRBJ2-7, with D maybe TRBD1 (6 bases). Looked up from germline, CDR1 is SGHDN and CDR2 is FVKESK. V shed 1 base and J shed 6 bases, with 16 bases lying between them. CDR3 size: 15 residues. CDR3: CASSQGSGRGSEQYF. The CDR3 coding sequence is TGTGCCAGCAGCCAAGGTTCGGGCAGGGGCTCCGAGCAGTACTTC.

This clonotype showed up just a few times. CDR3 in DNA: TGTGCCAGCACGGCCGGGGGAGTCGCCTACAATGAGCAGTTCTTC. Translated: CASTAGGVAYNEQFF. The J gene is TRBJ2-1, the V gene TRBV28; weak D call: TRBD2 (6 bases). Germline V gives CDR1 MDHEN, CDR2 SYDVKM. The ends were cut back, 7 bases at V and 2 bases at J, with 15 bases in the middle. This CDR3 has 15 amino acids.

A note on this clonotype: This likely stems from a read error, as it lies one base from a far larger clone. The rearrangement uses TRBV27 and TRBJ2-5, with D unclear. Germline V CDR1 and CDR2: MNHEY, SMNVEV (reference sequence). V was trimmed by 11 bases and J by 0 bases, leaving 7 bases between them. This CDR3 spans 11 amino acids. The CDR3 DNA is TGTGCCGGTAGGAACCAAGAGACCCAGTACTTC. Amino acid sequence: CAGRNQETQYF.

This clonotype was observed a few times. The chain's CDR3 is CSARADRESHEQYF. The DNA for the CDR3 is TGCAGTGCTAGGGCGGACAGGGAAAGCCACGAGCAGTACTTC. The gene calls are TRBV20-1 and TRBJ2-7; 8 bases line up with TRBD1. CDR1 is DFQATT and CDR2 is SNEGSKA in the germline V gene (reference sequence). Losses at the gene ends were 3 bases for V and 5 bases for J; bases not matched to a gene: 9. There are 14 residues in the CDR3.

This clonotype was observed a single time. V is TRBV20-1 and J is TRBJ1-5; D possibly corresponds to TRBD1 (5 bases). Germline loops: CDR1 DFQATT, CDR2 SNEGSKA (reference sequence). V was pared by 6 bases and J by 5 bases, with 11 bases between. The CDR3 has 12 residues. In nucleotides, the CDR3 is TGCAGTGCAGGGACCTGGGATCAGCCCCAGCATTTT. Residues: CSAGTWDQPQHF.

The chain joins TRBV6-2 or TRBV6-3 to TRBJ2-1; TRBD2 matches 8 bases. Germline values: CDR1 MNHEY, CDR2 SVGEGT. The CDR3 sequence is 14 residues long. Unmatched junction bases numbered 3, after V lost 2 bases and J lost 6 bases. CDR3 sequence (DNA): TGTGCCAGCAGTTACCCCGGGAGGGTCAATGAGCAGTTCTTC. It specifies CASSYPGRVNEQFF.

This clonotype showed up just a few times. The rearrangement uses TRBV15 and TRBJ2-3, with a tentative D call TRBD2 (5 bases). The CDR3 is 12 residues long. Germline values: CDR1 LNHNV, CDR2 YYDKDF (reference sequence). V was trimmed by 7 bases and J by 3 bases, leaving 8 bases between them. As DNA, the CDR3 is TGTGCCACCACCGGGATGACAGATACGCAGTATTTT. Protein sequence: CATTGMTDTQYF.

The chain's CDR3 is CASSQYIGEQYF. CDR3 coding DNA: TGTGCCAGCAGCCAGTACATTGGCGAGCAGTACTTC. The genes are TRBV14 and TRBJ2-7, with unresolved D. Trimming pared 3 bases from V and 6 bases from J, leaving 9 bases between. The CDR3 length is 12 residues. Germline values: CDR1 SGHDN, CDR2 FVKESK.

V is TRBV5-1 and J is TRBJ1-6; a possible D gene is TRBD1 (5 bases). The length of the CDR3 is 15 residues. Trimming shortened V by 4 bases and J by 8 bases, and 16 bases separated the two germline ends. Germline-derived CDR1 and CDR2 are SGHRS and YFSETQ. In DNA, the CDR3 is TGCGCCAGCAGCCGATTGGGGACTACGGATTCACCCCTCCACTTT. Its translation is CASSRLGTTDSPLHF. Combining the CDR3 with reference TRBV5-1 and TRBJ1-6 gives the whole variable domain KAGVTQTPRYLIKTRGQQVTLSCSPISGHRSVSWYQQTPGQGLQFLFEYFSETQRNKGNFPGRFSGRQFSNSRSEMNVSTLELGDSALYLCASSRLGTTDSPLHFGNGTRLTVT.

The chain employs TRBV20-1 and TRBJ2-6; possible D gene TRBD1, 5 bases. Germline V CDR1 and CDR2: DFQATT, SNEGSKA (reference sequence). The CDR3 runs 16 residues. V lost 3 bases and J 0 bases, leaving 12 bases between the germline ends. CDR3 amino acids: CSASAGKISGANVLTF. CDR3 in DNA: TGCAGTGCTAGCGCAGGGAAGATCTCTGGGGCCAACGTCCTGACTTTC.

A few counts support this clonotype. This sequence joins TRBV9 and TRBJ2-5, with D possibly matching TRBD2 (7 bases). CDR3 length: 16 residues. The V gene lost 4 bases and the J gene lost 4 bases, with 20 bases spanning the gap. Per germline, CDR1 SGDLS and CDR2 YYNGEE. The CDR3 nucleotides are TGTGCCAGCAGCCCACCGACCGGGGGGCCAGGAGAGACCCAGTACTTC. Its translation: CASSPPTGGPGETQYF.

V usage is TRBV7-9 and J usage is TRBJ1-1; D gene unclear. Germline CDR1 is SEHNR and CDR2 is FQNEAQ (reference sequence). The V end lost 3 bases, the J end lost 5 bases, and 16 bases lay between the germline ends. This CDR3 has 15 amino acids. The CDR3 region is CASSFPGGPETEAFF. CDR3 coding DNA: TGTGCCAGCAGCTTCCCCGGAGGGCCAGAGACTGAAGCTTTCTTT.

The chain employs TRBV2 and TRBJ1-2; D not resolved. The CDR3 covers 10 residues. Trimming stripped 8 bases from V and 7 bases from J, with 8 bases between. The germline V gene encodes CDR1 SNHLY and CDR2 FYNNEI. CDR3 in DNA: TGTGCCAGCCTTACCTTTGGCTACACCTTC. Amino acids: CASLTFGYTF.

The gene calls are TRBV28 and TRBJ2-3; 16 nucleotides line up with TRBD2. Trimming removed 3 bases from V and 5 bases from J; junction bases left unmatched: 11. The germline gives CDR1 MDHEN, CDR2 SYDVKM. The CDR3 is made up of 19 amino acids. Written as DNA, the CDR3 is TGTGCCAGCAGTTTTCCCGGGACTAGCGGGGGGGAGGTGGAAGATACGCAGTATTTT. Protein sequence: CASSFPGTSGGEVEDTQYF.

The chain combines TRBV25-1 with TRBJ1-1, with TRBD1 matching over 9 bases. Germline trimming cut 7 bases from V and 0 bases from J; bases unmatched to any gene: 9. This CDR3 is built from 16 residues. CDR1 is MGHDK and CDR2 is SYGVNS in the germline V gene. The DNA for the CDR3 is TGTGCCAGCAAAGCCGGGACAGGGAGTTTGAACACTGAAGCTTTCTTT. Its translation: CASKAGTGSLNTEAFF.

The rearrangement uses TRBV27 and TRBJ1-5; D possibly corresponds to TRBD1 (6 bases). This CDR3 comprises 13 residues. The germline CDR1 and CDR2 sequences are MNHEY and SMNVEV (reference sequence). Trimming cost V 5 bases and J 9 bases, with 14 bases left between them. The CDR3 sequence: CASSPGAARPQHF. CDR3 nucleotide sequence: TGTGCCAGCAGTCCAGGGGCGGCCCGGCCCCAGCATTTT.

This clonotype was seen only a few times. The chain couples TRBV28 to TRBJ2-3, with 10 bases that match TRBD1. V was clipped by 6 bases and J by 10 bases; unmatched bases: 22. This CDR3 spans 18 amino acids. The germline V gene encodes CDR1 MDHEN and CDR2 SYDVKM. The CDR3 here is CASSTPHDRGPTRRAQYF. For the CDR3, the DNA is TGTGCCAGCAGCACTCCCCACGACAGGGGGCCCACGAGAAGGGCGCAGTATTTT.